This T cell receptor beta chain was profiled in a study of T cell responses to AZD1222 COVID-19 vaccine. Points on this clone: Its specificity is not known.

Germline lookup yields CDR1 LNHDA and CDR2 SQIVND (reference sequence). The CDR3 length is 16 residues. Unmatched junction bases numbered 8, after V lost 5 bases and J lost 3 bases. Broader study findings: Increases in Spike-specific TCR breadth and depth were seen after two AZD1222 doses. The reported proportion of spike-specific TCRs targeting unmutated variant regions was nearly half. The CD4 TCRs associated with vaccination extended across spike and predominated at 160-218 and 743-854.

Clones were read by immunoSEQ multiplex PCR, and TCRdb kept only the in-frame ones, dropping some. The data contain about 88,000 clones, about 93% of them singletons. The chain carries TRBV19 and TRBJ2-1; 9 bases match TRBD2. This sample comprised peripheral blood, obtained on day 0 of MenACWY control vaccination. This receptor was obtained from an adult in good health. As DNA, the CDR3 is TGTGCCAGTAGTCCCCCAACTAGCGGGCTCTACAATGAGCAGTTCTTC. Amino acids: CASSPPTSGLYNEQFF.